The sequence of this TCR beta chain was determined in a study of cytomegalovirus exposure and HLA in healthy donors. Study-level results: As was reported, the HLA-A and HLA-B alleles of most subjects were accurately predicted from TCR beta sequences. The likely explanation for a cluster of highly shared sequence variants was sequencing artifact.

Samples came from healthy bone marrow donors. A word on this clone: No antigen is known for it.

Use of 60 Vbeta and 13 Jbeta primers characterized the PCR. Profiled with immunoSEQ multiplex PCR; TCRdb holds only in-frame clones, not every one. The table has 150,000 to 180,000 clones, 80% seen once. The CDR3 spans 16 residues. The junction had 10 bases not matched to a gene; V was cut back by 4 bases and J by 5 bases. The germline gives CDR1 SGHTA, CDR2 FQGNSA. The sequencing sample was made of PBMCs. This TCR came from a man aged 30 to 45 in good health and CMV-seropositive. This chain links TRBV7-2 with TRBJ2-2; 7 bases fit TRBD2. The CDR3 spells CASSSATTSSTGELFF. CDR3 DNA: TGTGCCAGCAGCTCGGCAACGACTAGCTCAACCGGGGAGCTGTTTTTT.